This T cell receptor (beta chain) was documented in a study of blood T cell repertoires in COVID-19. Study-level background: Material from acute and convalescent COVID-19 was sourced from the United States, Italy and Spain. Sources were T cells, B-cell-depleted T cells, or PBMCs; the material itself was cDNA or gDNA.

Original analysis: By means of reference gene primer amplification, nucleated cell counts were estimated. TCRdb keeps only in-frame clones here, not all; method: immunoSEQ multiplex PCR. That table gives V, J and clone size, and the DNA gave D and trimming. Among roughly 280,000 clones listed, about 86% were seen once. CDR3 length equals 13 residues. Looked up from germline, CDR1 is SGHNT and CDR2 is YENEEA. Trimming cost V 2 bases and J 7 bases, with 8 bases left between them. This chain uses TRBV11-3 with TRBJ2-2; tentatively, D is TRBD2 (5 bases). Material for sequencing was peripheral blood. The source is a man aged 30-40 years with active or convalescent COVID-19. The CDR3 region is CASSLYGDGELFF. Here the CDR3 DNA reads TGTGCCAGCAGCTTATACGGGGACGGGGAGCTGTTTTTT. Drawing the rest from reference TRBV11-3 and TRBJ2-2, the complete variable domain is EAGVVQSPRYKIIEKKQPVAFWCNPISGHNTLYWYLQNLGQGPELLIRYENEEAVDDSQLPKDRFSAERLKGVDSTLKIQPAELGDSAVYLCASSLYGDGELFFGEGSRLTVL.